One sample yielded the 31 T cell receptor beta chains listed below, sequenced in a study of T-cell reconstitution after alpha-beta-depleted transplantation in children. Unique molecular identifiers were incorporated into the prepared TCRbeta library. TCRdb called the PCR reads again in MiXCR, with one record for every CDR3 protein. This sample has approximately 510,000 distinct CDR3 sequences, with about a sixth found just once. Sequencing was performed on PBMCs from the stem cell graft donor, taken from the stem cell graft. Receptor source: a human donor who donated a stem cell graft to a child with acute lymphoblastic leukemia.

This clonotype has just a few counts. The rearrangement joins TRBV13 to TRBJ1-2; 12 positions agree with TRBD1. The V gene end was trimmed by 5 bases and the J gene end by 8 bases; junction bases not matched to a gene: 12. The germline V gene has CDR1 PRHDT and CDR2 FYEKMQ (reference sequence). This CDR3 spans 16 amino acids. The chain's CDR3 is CASSLSRGQGARGYTF. The CDR3 nucleotides read TGTGCCAGCAGCCTCTCCCGGGGACAGGGGGCAAGGGGCTACACCTTC. The full variable domain, in which reference TRBV13 and TRBJ1-2 provide the parts outside the CDR3, is AAGVIQSPRHLIKEKRETATLKCYPIPRHDTVYWYQQGPGQDPQFLISFYEKMQSDKGSIPDRFSAQQFSDYHSELNMSSLELGDSALYFCASSLSRGQGARGYTFGSGTRLTVV.

The chain uses TRBV5-1 and TRBJ1-1, with D possibly TRBD1 on 5 matching bases. Deletions cut 5 bases from V and 0 bases from J, with 14 bases between. The CDR3 is made up of 15 amino acids. Germline loops: CDR1 SGHRS, CDR2 YFSETQ. The CDR3 here is CASRAGPRMNTEAFF. CDR3 DNA: TGCGCCAGCAGGGCGGGACCCCGAATGAACACTGAAGCTTTCTTT.

This clonotype was observed a handful of times. The rearrangement uses TRBV29-1 and TRBJ1-2, with TRBD1 matching over 11 bases. CDR3 length equals 14 residues. Germline V gene lookup returns CDR1 SQVTM and CDR2 ANQGSEA. Trimming cost V 6 bases and J 3 bases; bases outside gene matches: 6. CDR3 sequence: CSVPPGQGDYGYTF. CDR3 nucleotide sequence: TGCAGCGTACCTCCGGGACAGGGGGACTATGGCTACACCTTC.

The chain is built from TRBV6-6 and TRBJ2-1, with no clear D. This CDR3 spans 11 amino acids. Germline CDR1 and CDR2: MNHNY and SVGAGI (reference sequence). V was pared by 6 bases and J by 8 bases, with 8 bases between. DNA for the CDR3: TGTGCCAGCAGCCCTGGACATGAGCAGTTCTTC. Encoded protein: CASSPGHEQFF.

This CDR3 reads CASSRGQGTREQYF. The CDR3 bases are TGTGCCAGCAGCAGAGGACAGGGTACGAGGGAGCAGTACTTC. The V call is TRBV3-1, the J call TRBJ2-7, with 8 nucleotides matching TRBD1. Trimming at V came to 5 bases and at J to 7 bases, leaving 10 bases not matched to a gene. Germline V gives CDR1 LGHDT, CDR2 YNNKEL (reference sequence). The CDR3 sequence is 14 residues long.

A few counts support this clonotype. The genes are TRBV7-8 and TRBJ2-7; 11 nucleotides line up with TRBD2. The V gene's germline CDR1 is SGHVS and CDR2 FQNEAQ. The J segment lost 3 bases and the V segment lost 5 bases, leaving 9 bases of the junction unmatched. The CDR3 covers 16 residues. This CDR3 is CASSHMGLADIYEQYF. Here the CDR3 DNA reads TGTGCCAGCAGCCACATGGGACTAGCGGATATCTACGAGCAGTACTTC. The full variable domain, its missing parts supplied by reference TRBV7-8 and TRBJ2-7, is GAGVSQSPRYKVAKRGQDVALRCDPISGHVSLFWYQQALGQGPEFLTYFQNEAQLDKSGLPSDRFFAERPEGSVSTLKIQRTQQEDSAVYLCASSHMGLADIYEQYFGPGTRLTVT.

This clonotype showed up just a few times. The chain couples TRBV5-1 to TRBJ2-1, with D unresolved. CDR1 and CDR2 from the germline V gene are SGHRS and YFSETQ. The CDR3 extends over 13 amino acids. Between the trimmed V and J ends, which lost 0 bases and 8 bases, there was a span of 9 bases. The CDR3 spells CASSLAPTYEQFF. The DNA of the CDR3 is TGCGCCAGCAGCTTGGCTCCCACTTATGAGCAGTTCTTC. Full variable domain (remainder filled in from reference TRBV5-1 and TRBJ2-1): KAGVTQTPRYLIKTRGQQVTLSCSPISGHRSVSWYQQTPGQGLQFLFEYFSETQRNKGNFPGRFSGRQFSNSRSEMNVSTLELGDSALYLCASSLAPTYEQFFGPGTRLTVL.

This clonotype was seen a handful of times. The J gene is TRBJ1-1, the V gene TRBV7-2; D uncertain. Trimming took off 4 bases at V and 2 bases at J, with 8 bases between the two ends. Germline V gives CDR1 SGHTA, CDR2 FQGNSA. This CDR3 has 13 residues. CDR3 protein: CASSYHSNTEAFF. CDR3 in DNA: TGTGCCAGCAGCTACCACAGCAACACTGAAGCTTTCTTT. The full variable domain, its missing parts supplied by reference TRBV7-2 and TRBJ1-1, is GAGVSQSPSNKVTEKGKDVELRCDPISGHTALYWYRQSLGQGLEFLIYFQGNSAPDKSGLPSDRFSAERTGGSVSTLTIQRTQQEDSAVYLCASSYHSNTEAFFGQGTRLTVV.

This clonotype was seen a single time. The chain links TRBV9 to TRBJ2-1, with 7 bases aligning to TRBD2. J gave up 5 bases and V 1 base, and 6 bases lay outside the gene matches. Germline loops: CDR1 SGDLS, CDR2 YYNGEE. This CDR3 contains 15 residues. In nucleotides, the CDR3 is TGTGCCAGCAGCGTACTAAGCGGGGCTAACAATGAGCAGTTCTTC. This codes for CASSVLSGANNEQFF.

This clonotype turned up a few times. The rearrangement joins TRBV29-1 to TRBJ1-1; 7 nucleotides match TRBD1. V shed 7 bases and J 6 bases; nucleotides not matched to a gene: 5. Per the germline V gene, CDR1 is SQVTM and CDR2 is ANQGSEA. CDR3 length equals 11 residues. CDR3 nucleotides: TGCAGCGGACAGGGTACCGCTGAAGCTTTCTTT. This codes for CSGQGTAEAFF.

The chain uses TRBV5-1 and TRBJ2-1; D is unclear. CDR3 length: 16 amino acids. Germline V CDR1 and CDR2: SGHRS, YFSETQ. V was shortened by 0 bases and J by 1 base, with 11 bases between the two germline ends. The CDR3 loop reads CASSLGWGYSYNEQFF. CDR3 nucleotides: TGCGCCAGCAGCTTGGGATGGGGTTATTCCTACAATGAGCAGTTCTTC.

In its sample, this clonotype was seen once. This sequence joins TRBV19 and TRBJ2-5; TRBD2 is a possible D gene (5 bases). CDR3 length equals 12 residues. Trimming cost V 11 bases and J 4 bases, with 14 bases left between them. Germline CDR1 reads LNHDA; CDR2 reads SQIVND (reference sequence). Written as DNA, the CDR3 is TGTGCCTGGGGAGACACGGGAGAGACCCAGTACTTC. Its translation is CAWGDTGETQYF.

The chain combines TRBV7-9 with TRBJ2-1; D tentatively reads TRBD1 or TRBD2 (5 bases each). This CDR3 is 15 amino acids long. Trimming took 2 bases from V and 8 from J, leaving 16 bases between them. Germline assignment: CDR1 SEHNR and CDR2 FQNEAQ (reference sequence). The DNA of the CDR3 is TGTGCCAGCAGCTTACCCGAGAGGGGTCTGGATGAGCAGTTCTTC. Amino acids: CASSLPERGLDEQFF.

This chain joins TRBV24-1 and TRBJ2-3; D not certain. The CDR3 is 16 residues long. Germline CDR1 reads KGHDR; CDR2 reads SFDVKD. V dropped 1 base and J dropped 0 bases, with 10 bases sitting between them. CDR3 sequence reads: CATSDLEWGSTDTQYF. CDR3 DNA sequence: TGTGCCACCAGTGATTTAGAGTGGGGTAGCACAGATACGCAGTATTTT.

The gene calls are TRBV24-1 and TRBJ2-3; no clear D gene. This CDR3 region has 16 residues. V lost 0 bases and J lost 5, with 14 bases in between. The germline V gene encodes CDR1 KGHDR and CDR2 SFDVKD. Here the CDR3 reads CATSDLGSAGGDTQYF. CDR3 bases: TGTGCCACCAGTGATTTGGGCTCGGCTGGTGGAGATACGCAGTATTTT.

This chain joins TRBV2 and TRBJ2-7; the match to TRBD2 covers 13 bases. From germline, CDR1 is SNHLY and CDR2 FYNNEI. The CDR3 length is 14 residues. Germline trimming cut 7 bases from V and 7 bases from J; bases unmatched to any gene: 7. CDR3 sequence (DNA): TGTGCCAGCACCCGTGGACTAGCGGGAGATGAGCAGTACTTC. Translated: CASTRGLAGDEQYF.

This clonotype was picked up many times. The chain couples TRBV5-6 to TRBJ2-7; D is possibly TRBD2 (5 bases). V gave up 4 bases and J gave up 6 bases, with 20 bases separating them. Germline values: CDR1 SGHDT, CDR2 YYEEEE. The length of the CDR3 is 15 residues. CDR3 DNA sequence: TGTGCCAGCAGCCGGCGGGCCGAACCAGTACCCGAGCAGTACTTC. Translated: CASSRRAEPVPEQYF. Supplemented by reference TRBV5-6 and TRBJ2-7, the full variable domain reads DAGVTQSPTHLIKTRGQQVTLRCSPKSGHDTVSWYQQALGQGPQFIFQYYEEEERQRGNFPDRFSGHQFPNYSSELNVNALLLGDSALYLCASSRRAEPVPEQYFGPGTRLTVT.

Only a few counts were recorded for this clonotype. CDR3 DNA sequence: TGTGCCAGCAGCGCCCCTCCTGGGCTTACCTATCCGGACTCTGGAAACACCATATATTTT. Its protein is CASSAPPGLTYPDSGNTIYF. This rearrangement joins TRBV7-8 to TRBJ1-3, with unresolved D. Germline V lookup: CDR1 SGHVS, CDR2 FQNEAQ. V lost 5 bases and J lost 0, with 26 bases in between. The CDR3 sequence is 20 residues long.

The chain employs TRBV5-1 and TRBJ2-7; TRBD1 might be the D (6 bases). The V end lost 0 bases, the J end lost 9 bases, and 19 bases lay between the germline ends. Germline CDR1 reads SGHRS; CDR2 reads YFSETQ. The CDR3 sequence is 15 residues long. The CDR3, as DNA: TGCGCCAGCAGCTTGGTTGGGGGCCCCCTCCCTGGGCAGTACTTC. It is translated as CASSLVGGPLPGQYF.

The rearrangement joins TRBV5-1 to TRBJ2-1; D unclear. This CDR3 has 14 residues. The V gene lost 4 bases and the J gene lost 5 bases, with 13 bases spanning the gap. The germline CDR1 and CDR2 sequences are SGHRS and YFSETQ. The CDR3 region has the DNA TGCGCCAGCAGCCTTTACACCGGAAACAATGAGCAGTTCTTC. This codes for CASSLYTGNNEQFF.

This clonotype was picked up one time. The V call is TRBV20-1, the J call TRBJ2-7; TRBD1 agrees at 9 bases. The junction had 17 bases not matched to a gene; V was cut back by 3 bases and J by 5 bases. Germline V gene data show CDR1 as DFQATT and CDR2 as SNEGSKA (reference sequence). The CDR3 is 17 residues long. The chain's CDR3 is CSARGIPRGQGSDEQYF. CDR3 bases: TGCAGTGCTAGGGGCATTCCCCGGGGACAGGGTTCCGACGAGCAGTACTTC.

This chain connects TRBV5-1 to TRBJ2-7, with D perhaps TRBD1 or TRBD2 (5 bases each). Looked up from germline, CDR1 is SGHRS and CDR2 is YFSETQ. V shed 4 bases and J shed 3 bases, with 20 bases lying between them. This CDR3 contains 16 residues. In nucleotides, the CDR3 is TGCGCCAGCAGCAAGGGCCACCGGGACGTGGTCTACGAGCAGTACTTC. As protein: CASSKGHRDVVYEQYF.

The rearrangement uses TRBV20-1 and TRBJ2-7, with D tentatively TRBD1 (6 bases). V lost 8 bases and J 2 bases, leaving 19 bases between the germline ends. Germline V gene data show CDR1 as DFQATT and CDR2 as SNEGSKA (reference sequence). This CDR3 has 14 amino acids. CDR3 sequence reads: CSLAKGQTTYEQYF. The CDR3, as DNA: TGCAGTCTTGCTAAAGGACAGACCACCTACGAGCAGTACTTC.

The chain is built from TRBV5-5 and TRBJ1-1; D uncertain. The CDR3 covers 12 residues. The germline V and J ends were trimmed by 1 base and 8 bases, with 9 bases remaining between them. Germline values: CDR1 SGHKS, CDR2 YYEKEE (reference sequence). The CDR3 DNA follows: TGTGCCAGCAGCTTGTTTGGGCCCGAAGCTTTCTTT. Amino acids: CASSLFGPEAFF.

CDR3 sequence: CSARDPGGRPGYGYTF. CDR3 sequence (DNA): TGCAGTGCTAGAGATCCAGGGGGCCGGCCGGGCTATGGCTACACCTTC. The gene calls are TRBV20-1 and TRBJ1-2, with 8 nucleotides matching TRBD1. In germline, CDR1 is DFQATT, CDR2 SNEGSKA (reference sequence). CDR3 length: 16 amino acids. V lost 0 bases, J lost 4 bases, and 10 bases stayed unmatched.

This clonotype turned up a few times. This chain links TRBV7-9 with TRBJ2-7, with 10 nucleotides matching TRBD1. Germline-derived CDR1 and CDR2 are SEHNR and FQNEAQ (reference sequence). CDR3 size: 16 residues. V trimming: 5 bases; J trimming: 1 base; junction bases outside the gene matches: 8. The CDR3 coding sequence is TGTGCCAGCAGCCGACCGGGACAGGGGCCTTCCTACGAGCAGTACTTC. Its translation is CASSRPGQGPSYEQYF.

The gene calls are TRBV20-1 and TRBJ2-2, with D possibly TRBD1 on 6 matching bases. Germline CDR1 is DFQATT and CDR2 is SNEGSKA (reference sequence). CDR3 length: 17 amino acids. V was trimmed by 1 base and J by 0 bases, leaving 15 bases between them. The CDR3 bases are TGCAGTGCTAGAGTCCTTGGACAGAACGCGAACACCGGGGAGCTGTTTTTT. Its translation is CSARVLGQNANTGELFF.

The sample holds a few counts of this clonotype. The genes are TRBV29-1 and TRBJ2-3; 8 bases agree with TRBD2. This CDR3 has 14 residues. Germline CDR1 is SQVTM and CDR2 is ANQGSEA. The ends lost 6 bases at V and 4 bases at J; junction bases unmatched: 9. CDR3 sequence: CSVVAGFVADTQYF. CDR3 DNA sequence: TGCAGCGTGGTAGCGGGATTCGTCGCAGATACGCAGTATTTT.

The chain recombines TRBV7-3 with TRBJ2-7; perhaps TRBD1 as D (5 bases). The CDR3 extends over 15 amino acids. V was pared by 4 bases and J by 2 bases, with 15 bases between. CDR1 is SGHTA and CDR2 is FQGTGA in the germline V gene. The CDR3 nucleotides are TGTGCCAGCAGCTCGACAGCGAAGCCACCCTACGAGCAGTACTTC. It is translated as CASSSTAKPPYEQYF.

The chain uses TRBV6-5 and TRBJ1-2; D may be TRBD1 (5 bases). V lost 1 base, J lost 4 bases, and 13 bases lay in between. Germline CDR1 is MNHEY and CDR2 is SVGAGI. CDR3 size: 15 residues. The CDR3 DNA is TGTGCCAGCAGTTACTTGGCAGGGTTGGCCTATGGCTACACCTTC. Protein product: CASSYLAGLAYGYTF.

This clonotype was counted only a few times. This chain uses TRBV18 with TRBJ2-7, with D perhaps TRBD2 (6 bases). CDR3 length: 14 residues. Germline V gene lookup returns CDR1 KGHSH and CDR2 LQKENI. Trimming cost V 2 bases and J 1 base, with 9 bases left between them. The CDR3, as DNA: TGTGCCAGCTCACCAATGGGACTTTCCTACGAGCAGTACTTC. This gives the protein CASSPMGLSYEQYF.